This entry describes one TCR beta chain. This entry is derived from a study of cytomegalovirus exposure and HLA in healthy donors. The primer mix had 60 Vbeta and 13 Jbeta primers. Profiling relied on immunoSEQ multiplex PCR, and the TCRdb table lists in-frame clones only, not all of them. The top ten clones hold approximately 1.5% of a sample with under 200,000 clones, 82% of them seen once. CDR1 and CDR2 from the germline V gene are LNHNV and YYDKDF (reference sequence). V lost 5 bases and J 3 bases, leaving 16 bases between the germline ends. This CDR3 spans 15 amino acids. V usage is TRBV15 and J usage is TRBJ2-5, with a tentative D call TRBD2 (6 bases). Sequenced material: PBMCs. The sequence derives from a woman between 18 and 29 years old in good health and CMV-seronegative. DNA for the CDR3: TGTGCCACCAGCGACCGGGACTCCGGAGAAGAGACCCAGTACTTC. Residues: CATSDRDSGEETQYF.